These 20 T cell receptor beta chains were sequenced from one sample in a study of CD8+CD57+ T cells in acquired aplastic anemia. Patients chosen for sequencing had CD8+CD57+ cells that had expanded, as shown by flow cytometry. CDR3 and TCR beta VDJ profiling relied on genomic DNA as the template. Using its own MiXCR run on the reads, TCRdb lists one record per CDR3 protein. The sample lists under 200,000 distinct CDR3 sequences, 48% occurring once. Sequencing input: sorted CD4+, CD8+, or CD8+CD57+ T cells (not recorded which) from PBMCs. Every receptor here comes from a human donor with aplastic anemia.

The chain recombines TRBV15 with TRBJ2-3; 9 nucleotides line up with TRBD2. This CDR3 spans 17 amino acids. V dropped 0 bases and J dropped 5; count of bases not matched to a gene: 9. Germline values: CDR1 LNHNV, CDR2 YYDKDF (reference sequence). The DNA of the CDR3 is TGTGCCACCAGCAGAGATGTTCTAGCGGGATCCGTAGATACGCAGTATTTT. It specifies CATSRDVLAGSVDTQYF.

Comments on this clonotype: With a much larger clone just one base away, this may be a read error. The chain recombines TRBV7-9 with TRBJ2-7, with 7 bases matching TRBD1. In germline, CDR1 is SEHNR, CDR2 FQNEAQ (reference sequence). J was trimmed by 5 bases and V by 6 bases; bases with no gene match: 4. There are 12 residues in the CDR3. The CDR3 sequence is CASRRQGNEQYF. CDR3 nucleotide sequence: TGTGCCAGCAGACGACAGGGTAACGAGCAGTACTTC.

This clonotype showed up many times. V usage is TRBV19 and J usage is TRBJ2-5; D may be TRBD1 (7 bases). Trimming left V 4 bases short and J 5 bases short, with 14 bases between. The CDR3 totals 14 residues. Germline-derived CDR1 and CDR2 are LNHDA and SQIVND (reference sequence). DNA of the CDR3: TGTGCCAGTAGTAGGAGGGGGCGGACGGAGACCCAGTACTTC. This gives the protein CASSRRGRTETQYF. The full variable domain, completed using reference TRBV19 and TRBJ2-5, is DGGITQSPKYLFRKEGQNVTLSCEQNLNHDAMYWYRQDPGQGLRLIYYSQIVNDFQKGDIAEGYSVSREKKESFPLTVTSAQKNPTAFYLCASSRRGRTETQYFGPGTRLLVL.

The genes are TRBV2 and TRBJ2-7, with D maybe TRBD2 (5 bases). CDR1 SNHLY and CDR2 FYNNEI come from the germline V gene. This CDR3 is built from 15 residues. V gave up 4 bases and J gave up 2 bases, with 15 bases separating them. For the CDR3, the DNA is TGTGCCAGCAGTGTGACCGGGGAAACGACCTACGAGCAGTACTTC. As protein: CASSVTGETTYEQYF. The full variable domain, its missing parts supplied by reference TRBV2 and TRBJ2-7, is EPEVTQTPSHQVTQMGQEVILRCVPISNHLYFYWYRQILGQKVEFLVSFYNNEISEKSEIFDDQFSVERPDGSNFTLKIRSTKLEDSAMYFCASSVTGETTYEQYFGPGTRLTVT.

This clonotype was counted only a few times. The chain joins TRBV24-1 to TRBJ2-5, with a tentative D call TRBD2 (5 bases). The germline V and J ends were trimmed by 2 bases and 11 bases, with 11 bases remaining between them. The CDR3 has 12 residues. CDR1 and CDR2 (germline): KGHDR, SFDVKD. In DNA, the CDR3 is TGTGCCACCAGTGATTCTCCGAGCGGTCAGTACTTC. Translated: CATSDSPSGQYF.

This chain connects TRBV10-3 to TRBJ1-1; 8 nucleotides agree with TRBD1. The J segment lost 4 bases and the V segment lost 3 bases, leaving 16 bases of the junction unmatched. This CDR3 is 18 amino acids long. Germline CDR1 ENHRY, CDR2 SYGVKD. For the CDR3, the DNA is TGTGCCATCAGTGAAATCCGGACAGGGTTAGCCGCGGGCACTGAAGCTTTCTTT. Protein sequence: CAISEIRTGLAAGTEAFF.

The chain combines TRBV24-1 with TRBJ1-1, with unresolved D. Germline V lookup: CDR1 KGHDR, CDR2 SFDVKD. CDR3 length: 12 residues. V gave up 3 bases and J gave up 4 bases, with 5 bases separating them. The DNA for the CDR3 is TGTGCCACCAGTGATCGAAGCACTGAAGCTTTCTTT. This codes for CATSDRSTEAFF.

A single count supports this clonotype. The chain is built from TRBV19 and TRBJ2-7; 8 bases fit TRBD1. Germline V gene data show CDR1 as LNHDA and CDR2 as SQIVND (reference sequence). Trimming removed 3 bases from V and 3 bases from J; junction bases left unmatched: 10. The CDR3 has 16 residues. The CDR3, as DNA: TGTGCCAGTAGTATGAGTGGTGCAGGGGGCGTCTACGAGCAGTACTTC. Translation: CASSMSGAGGVYEQYF.

This clonotype was seen a handful of times. The chain couples TRBV10-2 to TRBJ2-7; 11 positions agree with TRBD2. With V trimmed by 3 bases and J by 4 bases, 8 bases remained unmatched. Germline CDR1 and CDR2: WSHSY and SAAADI. The CDR3 runs 16 residues. CDR3 in amino acids: CASSDRVAGGTYEQYF. As DNA, the CDR3 is TGCGCCAGCAGTGACCGTGTAGCGGGAGGGACATACGAGCAGTACTTC.

At least ten counts were recorded for this clonotype. J is TRBJ1-2 and V is TRBV2; D gene unclear. V gave up 8 bases and J gave up 4 bases, with 8 bases separating them. This CDR3 region has 11 residues. CDR1 is SNHLY and CDR2 is FYNNEI in the germline V gene. This chain's CDR3 is CASGRSYGYTF. CDR3 bases: TGTGCCAGCGGCCGGTCCTATGGCTACACCTTC.

This clonotype was counted many times. This chain links TRBV25-1 with TRBJ1-2, with 7 bases matching TRBD1. This CDR3 is built from 13 residues. Germline loops: CDR1 MGHDK, CDR2 SYGVNS. Trimming cost V 1 base and J 6 bases; bases outside gene matches: 2. The DNA for the CDR3 is TGTGCCAGCAGTGAATCAGGGGGAGATGGCTACACCTTC. Its translation is CASSESGGDGYTF.

This rearrangement joins TRBV2 to TRBJ1-1; D perhaps matches TRBD1 (5 bases). Trimming removed 9 bases from V and 4 bases from J, with 12 bases in between. This CDR3 has 12 amino acids. CDR1 SNHLY and CDR2 FYNNEI come from the germline V gene. DNA for the CDR3: TGTGCCAGTGGGACGGTGGGCACTGAAGCTTTCTTT. It translates to CASGTVGTEAFF.

This clonotype was seen a single time. V usage is TRBV11-1 and J usage is TRBJ1-2; TRBD1 matches 12 bases. CDR1 is SGHAT and CDR2 is FQDESV in the germline V gene (reference sequence). The length of the CDR3 is 16 residues. V lost 0 bases to trimming and J lost 7 bases; unmatched junction nucleotides: 6. The DNA of the CDR3 is TGTGCCAGCAGCTTAGCCGGCGGGACAGGGGGCGGTGGCTACACCTTC. Its protein is CASSLAGGTGGGGYTF.

This clonotype was counted ten times or more. The V gene is TRBV6-1, the J gene TRBJ2-7; TRBD2 agrees at 9 bases. V was pared by 4 bases and J by 6 bases, with 22 bases of the junction left unmatched. The germline V gene encodes CDR1 MNHNS and CDR2 SASEGT. The CDR3 sequence is 19 residues long. CDR3 protein: CASSAGGGGSWSEAGEQYF. The CDR3 DNA follows: TGTGCCAGCAGTGCCGGCGGGGGGGGCTCTTGGAGTGAAGCGGGCGAGCAGTACTTC.

This clonotype showed up just a few times. The chain couples TRBV6-1 to TRBJ1-4; 7 nucleotides line up with TRBD1. The ends lost 7 bases at V and 7 bases at J; junction bases unmatched: 9. CDR3 length equals 14 residues. Germline-derived CDR1 and CDR2 are MNHNS and SASEGT. CDR3 sequence: CASIRDRDGEKLFF. The CDR3 nucleotides are TGTGCCAGCATTCGAGACAGGGACGGTGAAAAACTGTTTTTT.

This clonotype was observed a few times. The chain employs TRBV5-1 and TRBJ2-5; 8 positions agree with TRBD2. The CDR3 sequence is 16 residues long. Germline CDR1 is SGHRS and CDR2 is YFSETQ. J gave up 2 bases and V 7 bases, and 13 bases lay outside the gene matches. The DNA for the CDR3 is TGCGCCAGCCTCAGCGGGGGAACGGGGGGGCAAGAGACCCAGTACTTC. It yields the protein CASLSGGTGGQETQYF.

This clonotype appeared a single time. The CDR3 here is CSVVAGLAQETQYF. In DNA, the CDR3 is TGCAGCGTTGTAGCGGGACTAGCCCAAGAGACCCAGTACTTC. The genes are TRBV29-1 and TRBJ2-5, with TRBD2 matching 9 bases. Per the germline V gene, CDR1 is SQVTM and CDR2 is ANQGSEA. This CDR3 comprises 14 residues. The V gene end was trimmed by 4 bases and the J gene end by 1 base; junction bases not matched to a gene: 4. Full variable domain (rest looked up from reference TRBV29-1 and TRBJ2-5): SAVISQKPSRDICQRGTSLTIQCQVDSQVTMMFWYRQQPGQSLTLIATANQGSEATYESGFVIDKFPISRPNLTFSTLTVSNMSPEDSSIYLCSVVAGLAQETQYFGPGTRLLVL.

This clonotype was seen many times. The DNA of the CDR3 is TGTGCCAGCAGCTTAACTGGCCCGGACACCGGGGAGCTGTTTTTT. Protein: CASSLTGPDTGELFF. The chain combines TRBV7-3 with TRBJ2-2, with D unresolved. The CDR3 covers 15 residues. Germline lookup yields CDR1 SGHTA and CDR2 FQGTGA. The V end was cut by 0 bases, the J end by 3 bases, with 8 bases between.

The CDR3: CASSQGGATYEQYF. Written as DNA, the CDR3 is TGTGCCAGCAGCCAGGGGGGGGCGACCTACGAGCAGTACTTC. The chain recombines TRBV7-9 with TRBJ2-7; D assignment may be TRBD1 or TRBD2 (7 bases each). The CDR3 is 14 amino acids. Trimming removed 5 bases from V and 2 bases from J, with 13 bases in between. Germline CDR1 and CDR2: SEHNR and FQNEAQ (reference sequence).

The CDR3 coding sequence is TGTGCCAGCAGCCCGAGACTAGCGGGGGGGCCGGTAGAGCTGTTTTTT. Its translation: CASSPRLAGGPVELFF. The V gene is TRBV11-2, the J gene TRBJ2-2; 14 bases align to TRBD2. V shed 5 bases and J 11 bases; nucleotides not matched to a gene: 10. The germline V gene encodes CDR1 SGHAT and CDR2 FQNNGV. CDR3 length equals 16 residues. Using reference TRBV11-2 and TRBJ2-2 for the parts outside the CDR3, the full variable domain is EAGVAQSPRYKIIEKRQSVAFWCNPISGHATLYWYQQILGQGPKLLIQFQNNGVVDDSQLPKDRFSAERLKGVDSTLKIQPAKLEDSAVYLCASSPRLAGGPVELFFGEGSRLTVL.